Listed here are 30 T cell receptor beta chains from one sample, sequenced in a study of shared clonotypes between healthy human individuals. Naive CD8 cells lacked CD45RO and underwent positive selection for CCR7, leaving out terminally differentiated effector memory CD45RA+ cells. Libraries were prepared by immunoSEQ multiplex PCR; TCRdb keeps only in-frame clonotypes and omits some of them. Here the sample spans around 1.9 million clones, around 93% being singletons. Sequencing was performed on naive CD8+ T cells from PBMCs. The receptors were gathered from a young man in good health. Some clones in this sample may be carry-over from other donors' samples.

V and J are TRBV9 and TRBJ2-6; a possible D gene is TRBD2 (5 bases). Germline V gene sequence: CDR1 SGDLS, CDR2 YYNGEE. This CDR3 is 18 amino acids long. The V and J ends lost 2 bases and 4 bases respectively, with 19 bases between them. CDR3 loop: CASSVTGSPRVGANVLTF. CDR3 in DNA: TGTGCCAGCAGCGTGACTGGGAGCCCCCGAGTCGGGGCCAACGTCCTGACTTTC.

A note on this clone: Other DNA variants within this sample encode the same CDR3. This chain joins TRBV6-1 and TRBJ2-1; 8 bases match TRBD2. The CDR3 spans 15 residues. CDR1 and CDR2 from the germline V gene are MNHNS and SASEGT. Losses at the gene ends were 3 bases for V and 2 bases for J; bases not matched to a gene: 3. As DNA, the CDR3 is TGTGCCAGCAGTGATACGGGAGGGCCCTACAATGAGCAGTTCTTC. Translated: CASSDTGGPYNEQFF.

The rearrangement links TRBV5-5 to TRBJ2-7; 7 nucleotides line up with TRBD1. V lost 2 bases, J lost 2 bases, and 10 bases stayed unmatched. The germline V gene has CDR1 SGHKS and CDR2 YYEKEE (reference sequence). This CDR3 is 16 amino acids long. The CDR3 loop reads CASSFQWAGGTYEQYF. The CDR3 bases are TGTGCCAGCAGCTTCCAGTGGGCAGGGGGAACCTACGAGCAGTACTTC.

V is TRBV7-9 and J is TRBJ1-2, with 8 bases lining up with TRBD1. This CDR3 is built from 14 residues. The V and J ends lost 5 bases and 7 bases, in that order; junction bases with no gene match: 9. Germline V gene sequence: CDR1 SEHNR, CDR2 FQNEAQ (reference sequence). The CDR3 coding sequence is TGTGCCAGCAGCGCAGGGGGCGGCGTCTTTGGCTACACCTTC. Its protein product is CASSAGGGVFGYTF.

V is TRBV7-9 and J is TRBJ1-1, with 8 bases identical to TRBD1. The V segment lost 7 bases and the J segment 11 bases; nucleotides outside the gene matches: 12. Germline-derived CDR1 and CDR2 are SEHNR and FQNEAQ (reference sequence). The CDR3 has 13 residues. The CDR3 nucleotides read TGTGCCAGCAACGACAACAGGGGGGCTTGGGCTTTCTTT. Residues: CASNDNRGAWAFF.

The gene calls are TRBV15 and TRBJ2-1; D may match TRBD1 or TRBD2 (7 bases each). This CDR3 has 16 amino acids. Germline CDR1 and CDR2: LNHNV and YYDKDF (reference sequence). V dropped 0 bases and J dropped 2 bases, with 11 bases sitting between them. The CDR3 sequence: CATSRDRGGTYNEQFF. As DNA, the CDR3 is TGTGCCACCAGCAGAGACAGGGGGGGCACCTACAATGAGCAGTTCTTC.

This clone appeared a single time. V is TRBV28 and J is TRBJ2-1, with 8 bases aligning to TRBD1. The CDR3 is 16 residues long. Germline V CDR1 and CDR2: MDHEN, SYDVKM. J lost 0 bases, V lost 4 bases, and 5 bases had no gene match. The CDR3 nucleotides read TGTGCCAGCAGTTCGAGGACAGGGAGCTCCTACAATGAGCAGTTCTTC. This codes for CASSSRTGSSYNEQFF.

This clone was counted a few times. In the same sample, other DNA sequences code for this CDR3. The chain recombines TRBV9 with TRBJ1-1; D unresolved. V dropped 2 bases and J dropped 0 bases, with 5 bases sitting between them. Germline lookup yields CDR1 SGDLS and CDR2 YYNGEE. This CDR3 has 13 amino acids. The DNA for the CDR3 is TGTGCCAGCAGCGTTAGGGTGAACACTGAAGCTTTCTTT. Translated: CASSVRVNTEAFF.

A remark on this clone: A read error may account for a junction end that differs from germline. As DNA, the CDR3 is TGTACCAGCAGTTTGGCGGGACAGGGTCAGCACGAGCAGTACTTC. Its protein product is CTSSLAGQGQHEQYF. The gene calls are TRBV27 and TRBJ2-7; 9 nucleotides align to TRBD1. This CDR3 has 15 amino acids. The germline V gene encodes CDR1 MNHEY and CDR2 SMNVEV (reference sequence).

The chain recombines TRBV2 with TRBJ2-7, with TRBD1 matching over 7 bases. V shed 6 bases, J shed 2 bases, and the junction held 22 bases outside the gene matches. Germline values: CDR1 SNHLY, CDR2 FYNNEI. There are 19 residues in the CDR3. CDR3 sequence: CASRGRGQPPVHRPYEQYF. The CDR3 coding sequence is TGTGCCAGCAGGGGAAGGGGACAGCCACCCGTCCATAGGCCCTACGAGCAGTACTTC.

In this sample, this clone turned up a few times. The chain combines TRBV7-6 with TRBJ1-3; D unclear. The CDR3 sequence is 12 residues long. The germline gives CDR1 SGHVS, CDR2 FNYEAQ. V was clipped by 6 bases and J by 2 bases, with 5 bases between them. The CDR3 DNA follows: TGTGCCAGCAGTGTTCCTGGAAACACCATATATTTT. This sequence encodes CASSVPGNTIYF.

This clone has a single count. This chain joins TRBV7-2 and TRBJ2-7; D gene ambiguous. This CDR3 comprises 16 residues. V dropped 0 bases and J dropped 0 bases, with 12 bases sitting between them. Germline V gene sequence: CDR1 SGHTA, CDR2 FQGNSA. In DNA, the CDR3 is TGTGCCAGCAGCTTAGCGATACGGGCCCACTCCTACGAGCAGTACTTC. Protein product: CASSLAIRAHSYEQYF.

The chain links TRBV21-1 to TRBJ1-3. TRBV21-1 is flagged as a pseudogene. CDR3 length equals 17 residues. Written as DNA, the CDR3 is TGTGCCAGCAGCAAAGGTACCTTAATCGGTCTTGGAAACACCATATATTTT. Translating it yields CASSKGTLIGLGNTIYF.

V and J are TRBV7-6 and TRBJ1-1; 9 positions match TRBD1. The ends lost 5 bases at V and 4 bases at J; junction bases unmatched: 8. The CDR3 consists of 15 residues. In germline, CDR1 is SGHVS, CDR2 FNYEAQ. The CDR3 is CASSPRTGAGTEAFF. In nucleotides, the CDR3 is TGTGCCAGCAGCCCCCGGACAGGGGCGGGCACTGAAGCTTTCTTT.

A remark on this clone: This sample also contains other DNA sequences that code for the same CDR3. This rearrangement joins TRBV7-9 to TRBJ1-5; D ambiguous. The CDR3 covers 13 residues. The germline V and J ends were trimmed by 2 bases and 4 bases, with 6 bases remaining between them. CDR1 and CDR2 (germline): SEHNR, FQNEAQ (reference sequence). CDR3 in amino acids: CASSLMGNQPQHF. CDR3 in DNA: TGTGCCAGCAGCTTAATGGGAAATCAGCCCCAGCATTTT.

This clone was observed a single time. V is TRBV7-9 and J is TRBJ2-3, with TRBD1 identical over 7 bases. The CDR3 is made up of 16 amino acids. Looked up from germline, CDR1 is SEHNR and CDR2 is FQNEAQ (reference sequence). The ends lost 2 bases at V and 5 bases at J; junction bases unmatched: 10. CDR3 bases: TGTGCCAGCAGCTTATCCGGGACAGAGGCAATAGATACGCAGTATTTT. Protein sequence: CASSLSGTEAIDTQYF. The variable domain in full, with the rest retrieved from reference TRBV7-9 and TRBJ2-3, is DTGVSQNPRHKITKRGQNVTFRCDPISEHNRLYWYRQTLGQGPEFLTYFQNEAQLEKSRLLSDRFSAERPKGSFSTLEIQRTEQGDSAMYLCASSLSGTEAIDTQYFGPGTRLTVL.

The rearrangement uses TRBV5-6 and TRBJ2-5; D is perhaps TRBD1 or TRBD2 (5 bases each). The V gene's germline CDR1 is SGHDT and CDR2 YYEEEE. The CDR3 runs to 12 residues. V shed 4 bases and J shed 3 bases, with 7 bases lying between them. As DNA, the CDR3 is TGTGCCAGCAGCGGGGGTAAAGAGACCCAGTACTTC. Translated, it gives CASSGGKETQYF.

This clone has only a few counts. The V call is TRBV19, the J call TRBJ1-3; 9 nucleotides align to TRBD1. CDR1 and CDR2 (germline): LNHDA, SQIVND (reference sequence). The V and J ends lost 3 bases and 9 bases, in that order; junction bases with no gene match: 6. This CDR3 region has 14 residues. The chain's CDR3 is CASSMGQGFITIYF. CDR3 DNA: TGTGCCAGTAGTATGGGACAGGGTTTTATCACCATATATTTT.

The chain links TRBV28 to TRBJ2-5; TRBD1 agrees at 8 bases. This CDR3 spans 16 amino acids. Germline V CDR1 and CDR2: MDHEN, SYDVKM. The V and J ends lost 6 bases and 0 bases, in that order; junction bases with no gene match: 9. CDR3 amino acids: CASSYPDRDNQETQYF. For the CDR3, the DNA is TGTGCCAGCAGCTACCCGGACAGGGACAACCAAGAGACCCAGTACTTC.

J is TRBJ1-3 and V is TRBV10-3, with no clear D. Germline V gene sequence: CDR1 ENHRY, CDR2 SYGVKD. V was clipped by 10 bases and J by 5 bases, with 12 bases between them. CDR3 length: 12 amino acids. The CDR3 spells CATRAARNTIYF. The CDR3 nucleotides are TGTGCCACTAGGGCAGCTAGAAACACCATATATTTT.

The V and J genes are TRBV2 and TRBJ2-7, with D unresolved. Germline CDR1 and CDR2: SNHLY and FYNNEI. This CDR3 is 13 amino acids long. V gave up 8 bases and J gave up 3 bases, with 14 bases separating them. The CDR3 sequence is CASLSPPLYEQYF. The CDR3 DNA sequence: TGTGCCAGCCTTAGCCCCCCACTCTACGAGCAGTACTTC.

The rearrangement links TRBV6-4 to TRBJ2-1, with TRBD2 matching over 7 bases. CDR3 size: 17 residues. The germline CDR1 and CDR2 sequences are MRHNA and SNTAGT. J lost 1 base, V lost 0 bases, and 6 bases had no gene match. The DNA of the CDR3 is TGTGCCAGCAGTGACTCGTGGGGGAGGGCTTCCTACAATGAGCAGTTCTTC. Translating it yields CASSDSWGRASYNEQFF.

In its sample, this clone was seen once. The chain is built from TRBV7-9 and TRBJ1-2; TRBD1 aligns across 12 bases. V shed 4 bases and J 3 bases; nucleotides not matched to a gene: 12. This CDR3 spans 18 amino acids. Germline assignment: CDR1 SEHNR and CDR2 FQNEAQ (reference sequence). The CDR3 here is CASSSGYLGQGADYGYTF. In nucleotides, the CDR3 is TGTGCCAGCAGCTCCGGTTACTTGGGACAGGGGGCTGACTATGGCTACACCTTC. Combining the CDR3 with reference TRBV7-9 and TRBJ1-2 gives the whole variable domain DTGVSQNPRHKITKRGQNVTFRCDPISEHNRLYWYRQTLGQGPEFLTYFQNEAQLEKSRLLSDRFSAERPKGSFSTLEIQRTEQGDSAMYLCASSSGYLGQGADYGYTFGSGTRLTVV.

In its sample, this clone was seen once. J is TRBJ2-3 and V is TRBV15; D is undetermined. This CDR3 region has 13 residues. Looked up from germline, CDR1 is LNHNV and CDR2 is YYDKDF (reference sequence). The V gene lost 3 bases and the J gene lost 0 bases, with 4 bases spanning the gap. The CDR3 DNA reads TGTGCCACCAGCAGGGGCAGCACAGATACGCAGTATTTT. Translation: CATSRGSTDTQYF.

The gene calls are TRBV19 and TRBJ2-2; D remains ambiguous. This CDR3 comprises 13 residues. Germline assignment: CDR1 LNHDA and CDR2 SQIVND (reference sequence). V was trimmed by 2 bases and J by 6 bases, leaving 7 bases between them. In DNA, the CDR3 is TGTGCCAGTAGTATAATGGCGCCCGGGGAGCTGTTTTTT. This translates into CASSIMAPGELFF.

The chain carries TRBV4-1 and TRBJ2-1, with D possibly being TRBD1 (6 bases). Trimming pared 4 bases from V and 2 bases from J, leaving 12 bases between. CDR1 is MGHRA and CDR2 is YSYEKL in the germline V gene. The CDR3 has 15 residues. The CDR3 here is CASSLRQDPYNEQFF. As DNA, the CDR3 is TGCGCCAGCAGCCTAAGACAGGACCCCTACAATGAGCAGTTCTTC.

The chain links TRBV7-9 to TRBJ2-7; 11 bases match TRBD2. The CDR3 totals 17 residues. The V and J ends lost 2 bases and 3 bases, in that order; junction bases with no gene match: 9. From germline, CDR1 is SEHNR and CDR2 FQNEAQ (reference sequence). This CDR3 reads CASSLPLAGGQNYEQYF. The DNA of the CDR3 is TGTGCCAGCAGCTTACCCCTAGCGGGAGGCCAAAACTACGAGCAGTACTTC.

The chain employs TRBV5-1 and TRBJ1-1; a weak D match, TRBD1 (6 bases). The germline V gene encodes CDR1 SGHRS and CDR2 YFSETQ. Trimming took 0 bases from V and 2 from J, leaving 14 bases between them. CDR3 length: 16 amino acids. This chain's CDR3 is CASSLATQGPNTEAFF. In DNA form, the CDR3 reads TGCGCCAGCAGCTTGGCCACACAGGGACCTAACACTGAAGCTTTCTTT.

The chain links TRBV5-4 to TRBJ2-7, with a tentative D call TRBD2 (7 bases). This CDR3 has 17 amino acids. V gave up 1 base and J gave up 3 bases, with 20 bases separating them. CDR1 is SGHNT and CDR2 is YYREEE in the germline V gene (reference sequence). In DNA, the CDR3 is TGTGCCAGCAGCTTGCCTGCGGGGGCCAACTCGATCTACGAGCAGTACTTC. Its protein product is CASSLPAGANSIYEQYF.

This CDR3 reads CASNHRGAAGGETQYF. Here the CDR3 DNA reads TGTGCCAGCAACCACCGCGGGGCAGCCGGGGGGGAGACCCAGTACTTC. The chain combines TRBV27 with TRBJ2-5; the match to TRBD2 covers 7 bases. The germline CDR1 and CDR2 sequences are MNHEY and SMNVEV (reference sequence). V was pared by 7 bases and J by 5 bases, with 16 bases of the junction left unmatched. The length of the CDR3 is 16 residues.